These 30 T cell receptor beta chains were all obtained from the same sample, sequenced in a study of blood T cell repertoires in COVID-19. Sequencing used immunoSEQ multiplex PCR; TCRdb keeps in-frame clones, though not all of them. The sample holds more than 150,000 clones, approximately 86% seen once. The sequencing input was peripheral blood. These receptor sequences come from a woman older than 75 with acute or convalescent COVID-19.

The CDR3 nucleotides are TGTGCCAGCAGTACAGGGACAGGGGGGAAAGCTTTCTTT. Protein product: CASSTGTGGKAFF. This chain joins TRBV12-3 or TRBV12-4 and TRBJ1-1, with 11 bases matching TRBD1. CDR3 length equals 13 residues. Unmatched junction bases numbered 5, after V lost 5 bases and J lost 9 bases.

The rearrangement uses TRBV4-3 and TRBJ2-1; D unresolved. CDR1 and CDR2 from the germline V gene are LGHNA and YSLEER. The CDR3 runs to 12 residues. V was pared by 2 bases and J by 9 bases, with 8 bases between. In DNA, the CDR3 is TGCGCCAGCAGCCAAACGAACGGTGAGCAGTTCTTC. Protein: CASSQTNGEQFF.

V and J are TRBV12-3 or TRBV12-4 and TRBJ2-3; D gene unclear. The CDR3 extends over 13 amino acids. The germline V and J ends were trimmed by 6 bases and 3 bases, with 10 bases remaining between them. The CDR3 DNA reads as TGTGCCAGCAGAAGGCGAGGAACAGATACGCAGTATTTT. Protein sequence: CASRRRGTDTQYF.

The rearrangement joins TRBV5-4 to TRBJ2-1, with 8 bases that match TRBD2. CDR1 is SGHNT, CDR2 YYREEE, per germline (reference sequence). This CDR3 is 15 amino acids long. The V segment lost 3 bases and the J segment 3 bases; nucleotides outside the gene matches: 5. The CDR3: CASSSLAGSYNEQFF. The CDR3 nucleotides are TGTGCCAGCAGCTCCTTAGCGGGGAGCTACAATGAGCAGTTCTTC. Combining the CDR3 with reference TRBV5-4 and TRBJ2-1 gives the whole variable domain ETGVTQSPTHLIKTRGQQVTLRCSSQSGHNTVSWYQQALGQGPQFIFQYYREEENGRGNFPPRFSGLQFPNYSSELNVNALELDDSALYLCASSSLAGSYNEQFFGPGTRLTVL.

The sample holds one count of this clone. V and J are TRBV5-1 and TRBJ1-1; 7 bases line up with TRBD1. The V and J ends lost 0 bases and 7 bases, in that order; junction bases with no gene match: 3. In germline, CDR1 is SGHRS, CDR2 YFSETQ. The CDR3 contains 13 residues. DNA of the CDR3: TGCGCCAGCAGCTTGGGAGGGGGCGTTGAAGCTTTCTTT. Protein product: CASSLGGGVEAFF.

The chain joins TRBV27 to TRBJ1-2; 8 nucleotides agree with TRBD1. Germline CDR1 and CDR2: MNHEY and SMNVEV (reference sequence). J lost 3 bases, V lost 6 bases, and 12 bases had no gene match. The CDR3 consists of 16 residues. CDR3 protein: CASSLTGTGVYYGYTF. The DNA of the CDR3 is TGTGCCAGCAGCTTAACCGGGACAGGAGTCTACTATGGCTACACCTTC.

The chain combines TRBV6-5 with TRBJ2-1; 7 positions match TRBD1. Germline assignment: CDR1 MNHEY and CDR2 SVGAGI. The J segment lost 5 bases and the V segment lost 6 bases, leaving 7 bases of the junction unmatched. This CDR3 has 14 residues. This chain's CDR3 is CASRRRDSDNEQFF. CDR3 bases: TGTGCCAGCAGACGCCGGGACAGTGACAATGAGCAGTTCTTC.

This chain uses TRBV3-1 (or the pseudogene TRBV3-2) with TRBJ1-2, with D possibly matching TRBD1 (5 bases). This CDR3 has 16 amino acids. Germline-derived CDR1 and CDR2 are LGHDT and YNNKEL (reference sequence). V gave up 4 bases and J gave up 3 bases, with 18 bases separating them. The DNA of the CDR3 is TGTGCCAGCAGCCCGACTCACAGGATCCGGTACTATGGCTACACCTTC. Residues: CASSPTHRIRYYGYTF.

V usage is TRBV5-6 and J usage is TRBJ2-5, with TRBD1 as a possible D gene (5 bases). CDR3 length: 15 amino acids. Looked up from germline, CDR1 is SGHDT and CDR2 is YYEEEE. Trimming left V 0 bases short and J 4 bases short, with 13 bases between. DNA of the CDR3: TGTGCCAGCAGCTTGGCCGACAGCCAGGCAGAGACCCAGTACTTC. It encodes CASSLADSQAETQYF.

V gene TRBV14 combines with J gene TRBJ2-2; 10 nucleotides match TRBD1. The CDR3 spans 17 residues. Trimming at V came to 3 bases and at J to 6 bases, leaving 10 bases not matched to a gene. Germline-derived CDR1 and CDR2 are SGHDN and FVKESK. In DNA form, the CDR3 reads TGTGCCAGCAGCCAGGCTCCCGGGACAGGGGTGTCCGGGGAGCTGTTTTTT. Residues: CASSQAPGTGVSGELFF.

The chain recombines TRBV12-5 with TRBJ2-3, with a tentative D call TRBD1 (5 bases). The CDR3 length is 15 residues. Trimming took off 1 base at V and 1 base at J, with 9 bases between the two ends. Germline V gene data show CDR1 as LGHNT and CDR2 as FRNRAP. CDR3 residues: CASGLGGKGTDTQYF. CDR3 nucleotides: TGTGCTAGTGGTTTGGGGGGCAAGGGCACAGATACGCAGTATTTT.

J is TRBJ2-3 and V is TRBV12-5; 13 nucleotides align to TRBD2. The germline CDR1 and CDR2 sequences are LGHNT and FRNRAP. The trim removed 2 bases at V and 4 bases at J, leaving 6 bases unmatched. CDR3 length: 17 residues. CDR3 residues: CASGLRGLAGYSDTQYF. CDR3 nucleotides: TGTGCTAGTGGTTTGAGGGGACTAGCGGGATACTCAGATACGCAGTATTTT.

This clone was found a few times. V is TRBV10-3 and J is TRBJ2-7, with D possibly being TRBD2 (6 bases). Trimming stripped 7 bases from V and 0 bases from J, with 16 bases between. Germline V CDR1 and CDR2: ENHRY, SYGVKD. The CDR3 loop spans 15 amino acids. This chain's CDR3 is CAIMEGRTSSYEQYF. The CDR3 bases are TGTGCCATCATGGAGGGCCGGACTTCCTCCTACGAGCAGTACTTC.

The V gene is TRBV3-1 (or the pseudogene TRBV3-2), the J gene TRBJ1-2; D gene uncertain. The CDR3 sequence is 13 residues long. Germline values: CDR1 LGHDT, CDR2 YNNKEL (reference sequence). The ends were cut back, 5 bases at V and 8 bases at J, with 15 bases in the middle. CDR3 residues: CASSAAPLGGYTF. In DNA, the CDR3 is TGTGCCAGCAGCGCGGCCCCATTAGGAGGCTACACCTTC.

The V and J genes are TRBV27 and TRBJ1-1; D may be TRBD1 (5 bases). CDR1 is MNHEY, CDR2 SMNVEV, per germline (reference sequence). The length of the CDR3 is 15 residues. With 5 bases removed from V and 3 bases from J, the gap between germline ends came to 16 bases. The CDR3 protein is CASSRGWGGDTEAFF. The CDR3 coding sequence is TGTGCCAGCAGTCGGGGCTGGGGGGGGGACACTGAAGCTTTCTTT.

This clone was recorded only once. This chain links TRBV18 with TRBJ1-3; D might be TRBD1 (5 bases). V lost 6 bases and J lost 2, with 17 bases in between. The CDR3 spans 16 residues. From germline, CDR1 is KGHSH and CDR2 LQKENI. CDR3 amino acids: CASSPGGPRTGNTIYF. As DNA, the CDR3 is TGTGCCAGCTCCCCCGGGGGTCCCAGAACTGGAAACACCATATATTTT.

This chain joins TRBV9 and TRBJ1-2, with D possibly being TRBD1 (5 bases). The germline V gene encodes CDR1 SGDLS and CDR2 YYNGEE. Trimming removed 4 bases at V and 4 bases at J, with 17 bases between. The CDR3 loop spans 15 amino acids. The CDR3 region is CASSPRAGFVYGYTF. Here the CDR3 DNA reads TGTGCCAGCAGCCCCAGGGCGGGATTCGTCTATGGCTACACCTTC.

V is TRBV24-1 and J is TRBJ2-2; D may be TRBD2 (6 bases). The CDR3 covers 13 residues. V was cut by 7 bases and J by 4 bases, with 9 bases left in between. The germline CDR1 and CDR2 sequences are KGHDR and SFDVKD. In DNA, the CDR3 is TGTGCCACCAGGGAGGGAATCACCGGGGAGCTGTTTTTT. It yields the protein CATREGITGELFF.

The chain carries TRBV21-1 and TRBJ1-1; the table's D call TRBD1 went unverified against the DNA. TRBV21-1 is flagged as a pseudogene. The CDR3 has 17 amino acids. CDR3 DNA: TGTGCCAGCAGCAAACCCCGGGACAGGGGGCGAGGAACTGAAGCTTTCTTT. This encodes CASSKPRDRGRGTEAFF.

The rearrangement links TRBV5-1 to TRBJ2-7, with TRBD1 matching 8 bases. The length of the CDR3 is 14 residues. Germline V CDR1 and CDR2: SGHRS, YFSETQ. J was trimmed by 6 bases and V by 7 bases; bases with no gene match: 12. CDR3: CASELGTGSPEQYF. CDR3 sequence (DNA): TGCGCCAGCGAGTTGGGGACAGGTTCCCCCGAGCAGTACTTC.

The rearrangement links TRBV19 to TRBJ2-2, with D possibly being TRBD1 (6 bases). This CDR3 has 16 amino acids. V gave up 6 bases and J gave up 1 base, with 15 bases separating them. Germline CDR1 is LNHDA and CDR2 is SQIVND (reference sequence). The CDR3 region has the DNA TGTGCCAGTAGGAGTCTCGGCAGGGGGAACACCGGGGAGCTGTTTTTT. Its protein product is CASRSLGRGNTGELFF.

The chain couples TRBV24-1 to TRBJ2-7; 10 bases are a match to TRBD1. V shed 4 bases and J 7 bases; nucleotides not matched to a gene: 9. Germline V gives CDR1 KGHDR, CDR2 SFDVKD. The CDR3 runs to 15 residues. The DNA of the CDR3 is TGTGCCACCAGTGACCCCCGACAGGGGGCAGGGGAGCAGTACTTC. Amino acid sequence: CATSDPRQGAGEQYF.

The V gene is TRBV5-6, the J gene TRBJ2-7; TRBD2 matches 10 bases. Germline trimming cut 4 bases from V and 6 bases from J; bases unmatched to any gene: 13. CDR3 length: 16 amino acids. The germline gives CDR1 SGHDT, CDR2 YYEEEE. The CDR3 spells CASSQTVQREGPEQYF. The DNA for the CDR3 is TGTGCCAGCAGCCAAACCGTGCAGCGGGAGGGCCCCGAGCAGTACTTC.

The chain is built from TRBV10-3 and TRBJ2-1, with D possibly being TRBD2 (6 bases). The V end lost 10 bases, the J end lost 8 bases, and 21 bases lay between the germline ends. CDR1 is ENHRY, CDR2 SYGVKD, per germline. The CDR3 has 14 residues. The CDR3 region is CATSPGLGNYEQFF. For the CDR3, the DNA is TGTGCCACTTCGCCGGGACTGGGTAACTATGAGCAGTTCTTC.

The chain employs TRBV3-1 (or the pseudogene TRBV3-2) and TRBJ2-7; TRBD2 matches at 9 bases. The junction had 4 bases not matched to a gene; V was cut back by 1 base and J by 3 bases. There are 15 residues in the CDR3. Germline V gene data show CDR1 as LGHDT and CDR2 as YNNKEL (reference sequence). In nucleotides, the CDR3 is TGTGCCAGCAGCCAAGGGACTAGCGAATACTACGAGCAGTACTTC. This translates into CASSQGTSEYYEQYF.

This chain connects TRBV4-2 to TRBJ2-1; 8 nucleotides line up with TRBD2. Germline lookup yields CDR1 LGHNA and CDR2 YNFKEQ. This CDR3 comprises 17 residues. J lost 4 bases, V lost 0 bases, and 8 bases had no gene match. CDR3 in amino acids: CASSQDLGGGSYNEQFF. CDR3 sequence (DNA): TGTGCCAGCAGCCAAGATCTCGGGGGGGGAAGTTACAATGAGCAGTTCTTC.

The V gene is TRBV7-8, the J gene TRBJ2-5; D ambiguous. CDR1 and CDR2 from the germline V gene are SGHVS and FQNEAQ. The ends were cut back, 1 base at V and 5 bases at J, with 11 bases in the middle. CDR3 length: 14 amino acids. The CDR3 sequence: CASSLEVPRETQYF. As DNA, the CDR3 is TGTGCCAGCAGCTTAGAGGTCCCGCGGGAGACCCAGTACTTC. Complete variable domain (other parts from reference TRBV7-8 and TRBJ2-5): GAGVSQSPRYKVAKRGQDVALRCDPISGHVSLFWYQQALGQGPEFLTYFQNEAQLDKSGLPSDRFFAERPEGSVSTLKIQRTQQEDSAVYLCASSLEVPRETQYFGPGTRLLVL.

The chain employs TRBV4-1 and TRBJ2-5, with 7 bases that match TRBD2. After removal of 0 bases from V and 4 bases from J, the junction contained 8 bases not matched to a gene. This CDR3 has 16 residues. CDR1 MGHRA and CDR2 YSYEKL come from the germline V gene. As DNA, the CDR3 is TGCGCCAGCAGCCAAGATGGGCGGGGGATTCGAGAGACCCAGTACTTC. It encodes CASSQDGRGIRETQYF.

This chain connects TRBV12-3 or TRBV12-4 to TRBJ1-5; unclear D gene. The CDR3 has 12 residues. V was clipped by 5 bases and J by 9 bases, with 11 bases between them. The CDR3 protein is CASSPRVRPQHF. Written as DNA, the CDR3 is TGTGCCAGCAGTCCACGGGTTCGGCCCCAGCATTTT.

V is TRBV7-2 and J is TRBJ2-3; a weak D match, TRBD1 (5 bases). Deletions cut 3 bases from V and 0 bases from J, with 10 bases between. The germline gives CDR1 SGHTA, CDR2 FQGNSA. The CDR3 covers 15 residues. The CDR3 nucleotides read TGTGCCAGCAGCTTTGGGGCGACTAGCACAGATACGCAGTATTTT. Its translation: CASSFGATSTDTQYF.